This T cell receptor beta chain was recovered during a study of T cells after yellow fever vaccination. General study findings and limits: Reappearing after the booster were most of the clones from primary vaccination (about 96% CD4, 88% CD8). Clonotypes shared by both compartments, CD4 and CD8, made up a small share.

This clonotype came up once. No antigen is known for it. The authors made TCR cDNA by 5'RACE template switching, adding a universal primer site and UMIs. TCRdb ran MiXCR on the 5' RACE reads and lists one entry per CDR3 protein. Seen here are 130,000 or so distinct CDR3 sequences, over 12% observed once, and the top ten hold about 40%. Germline V gene sequence: CDR1 SEHNR, CDR2 FQNEAQ (reference sequence). This CDR3 region has 15 residues. Unmatched junction bases numbered 8, after V lost 5 bases and J lost 7 bases. Sequencing was performed on CD8+ T cells sorted from PBMCs, taken 5 days after the yellow fever booster vaccination. The chain recombines TRBV7-9 with TRBJ1-2; 12 bases fit TRBD1. This TCR derives from a man in his late teens or twenties who received the YFV17D yellow fever vaccine. The DNA for the CDR3 is TGTGCCAGCAGCAAAGCCGGGACAGGGGGCCTTGGCTACACCTTC. This sequence encodes CASSKAGTGGLGYTF.